Below, 9 T cell receptor beta chains from the same sample are listed, as sequenced in a study of OX40 agonist ivuxolimab in advanced cancers. TCRdb's copy holds only in-frame clones and misses some; the assay was immunoSEQ multiplex PCR. Among 40,000 to 55,000 clones, around 90% were seen once, and the ten largest hold 15% to 20%. The sample consisted of CD4+ or CD8+ T cells sorted from blood, taken in a trial of the OX40 agonist ivuxolimab. These receptors all come from an adult with an advanced solid tumor such as melanoma, head and neck, liver or kidney cancer.

The rearrangement links TRBV19 to TRBJ2-6; D ambiguous. Trimming stripped 3 bases from V and 0 bases from J, with 9 bases between. The CDR3 runs to 16 residues. Germline CDR1 reads LNHDA; CDR2 reads SQIVND (reference sequence). CDR3 DNA: TGTGCCAGTAGTATCAGCATAGGCTCTGGGGCCAACGTCCTGACTTTC. Its translation: CASSISIGSGANVLTF.

The gene calls are TRBV27 and TRBJ2-2, with D maybe TRBD1 (6 bases). The germline CDR1 and CDR2 sequences are MNHEY and SMNVEV (reference sequence). The ends were cut back, 6 bases at V and 9 bases at J, with 11 bases in the middle. CDR3 length: 12 residues. The CDR3 region is CASSRTGRELFF. CDR3 coding DNA: TGTGCCAGCAGCCGTACAGGGAGGGAGCTGTTTTTT.

This rearrangement joins TRBV7-9 to TRBJ2-2; D call uncertain. The germline gives CDR1 SEHNR, CDR2 FQNEAQ (reference sequence). The CDR3 contains 14 residues. Deletions cut 4 bases from V and 6 bases from J, with 12 bases between. This CDR3 is CASSYSLTPGELFF. CDR3 bases: TGTGCCAGCAGCTATAGTCTCACGCCCGGGGAGCTGTTTTTT.

V usage is TRBV5-4 and J usage is TRBJ2-3; TRBD1 aligns across 7 bases. CDR1 is SGHNT, CDR2 YYREEE, per germline (reference sequence). V shed 4 bases and J 2 bases; nucleotides not matched to a gene: 4. The CDR3 covers 14 residues. The CDR3 DNA reads TGTGCCAGCAGCCCGGGACAGTTCACAGATACGCAGTATTTT. Protein product: CASSPGQFTDTQYF.

In its sample, this clone was seen a few times. The V gene is TRBV29-1, the J gene TRBJ1-1, with 7 bases identical to TRBD1. The CDR3 covers 13 residues. After removal of 7 bases from V and 0 bases from J, the junction contained 5 bases not matched to a gene. Germline V gene data show CDR1 as SQVTM and CDR2 as ANQGSEA. The CDR3 here is CSGLGQLNTEAFF. The DNA of the CDR3 is TGCAGCGGTCTGGGACAGTTGAACACTGAAGCTTTCTTT.

The chain links TRBV11-2 to TRBJ1-1; TRBD1 might be the D (6 bases). Trimming pared 4 bases from V and 3 bases from J, leaving 12 bases between. CDR1 and CDR2 (germline): SGHAT, FQNNGV. The CDR3 extends over 14 amino acids. CDR3 in amino acids: CASSSGAGDTEAFF. The CDR3 DNA reads as TGTGCCAGCAGCTCGGGGGCGGGAGACACTGAAGCTTTCTTT.

The chain combines TRBV6-5 with TRBJ1-6; 10 nucleotides align to TRBD1. V lost 5 bases to trimming and J lost 9 bases; unmatched junction nucleotides: 4. The CDR3 spans 14 residues. Per the germline V gene, CDR1 is MNHEY and CDR2 is SVGAGI. The CDR3 DNA follows: TGTGCCAGCAGTCCCGGGACAGGGGTTTCACCCCTCCACTTT. This gives the protein CASSPGTGVSPLHF.

This rearrangement joins TRBV7-9 to TRBJ2-7; TRBD2 matches 10 bases. Per the germline V gene, CDR1 is SEHNR and CDR2 is FQNEAQ (reference sequence). This CDR3 comprises 15 residues. V lost 5 bases and J lost 2; bases outside the gene matches: 6. As DNA, the CDR3 is TGTGCCAGCAGCCTTGCTAGCGGGGGCCCCTACGAGCAGTACTTC. Its protein is CASSLASGGPYEQYF.

The V and J genes are TRBV5-1 and TRBJ1-1; D is perhaps TRBD1 (5 bases). Germline CDR1 is SGHRS and CDR2 is YFSETQ. The CDR3 is 13 amino acids. Trimming left V 2 bases short and J 5 bases short, with 10 bases between. CDR3 loop: CASSFGGRTEAFF. In nucleotides, the CDR3 is TGCGCCAGCAGCTTCGGGGGACGGACTGAAGCTTTCTTT.